This is a list of T cell receptor beta chains from one sample in a study of shared clonotypes between healthy human individuals. Generated by immunoSEQ multiplex PCR, the TCRdb table keeps only in-frame clones and is missing some. The data contain over 2 million clones, roughly 90% of them seen just once; the ten biggest clones take up about 0.36%. The sample comprised naive CD4+ T cells from PBMCs. These TCRs come from a man between 18 and 35 years old in good health. Some clones in this sample may be carry-over from other donors' samples. The CDR3 runs from the conserved cysteine through the conserved F or W. D genes are given only for firm matches. Clone size is stated in some rows and not others, as once, few, many or a class when expanded.

abundance | d_gene | j_gene | v_gene | CDR3aa | CDR3nt
- | - | TRBJ2-2 | TRBV11-3 | CASSFLTTGELFF | TGTGCCAGCAGTTTCTTAACCACCGGGGAGCTGTTTTTT
once | TRBD2 | TRBJ2-5 | TRBV28 | CASSPSGRVVETQYF | TGTGCCAGCAGTCCCAGCGGGAGAGTAGTCGAGACCCAGTACTTC
- | - | TRBJ2-7 | TRBV19 | CASTGWGDPYEQYF | TGTGCCAGTACCGGTTGGGGGGACCCCTACGAGCAGTACTTC
- | TRBD2 | TRBJ2-3 | TRBV9 | CASSVRLAVTDTQYF | TGTGCCAGCAGCGTCAGACTAGCCGTGACAGATACGCAGTATTTT
- | - | TRBJ2-2 | TRBV27 | CASSSTSLGTGELFF | TGTGCCAGCAGTTCTACCTCACTTGGGACCGGGGAGCTGTTTTTT
- | TRBD1 | TRBJ1-4 | TRBV7-2 | CASSFRQGGTNEKLFF | TGTGCCAGCAGCTTCCGACAGGGGGGGACTAATGAAAAACTGTTTTTT
- | TRBD1 | TRBJ1-2 | TRBV4-2 | CASSQATGENYGYTF | TGTGCCAGCAGCCAGGCGACAGGGGAAAACTATGGCTACACCTTC
- | - | TRBJ2-7 | TRBV5-8 | CASSLLSRLHYEQYF | TGTGCCAGCAGCTTGTTGTCCCGGCTACATTACGAGCAGTACTTC
- | TRBD1 | TRBJ1-3 | TRBV6-6 | CASGDSYSGNTIYF | TGTGCCAGCGGGGACAGCTACTCTGGAAACACCATATATTTT
- | TRBD2 | TRBJ2-1 | TRBV27 | CASSSIAGGDNEQFF | TGTGCCAGCAGTTCCATAGCGGGAGGTGACAATGAGCAGTTCTTC
- | - | TRBJ1-2 | TRBV5-1 | CASSLDGDRGYTF | TGCGCCAGCAGCTTGGATGGGGACCGTGGCTACACCTTC
- | - | TRBJ1-2 | TRBV5-1 | CASSSTSLASGTEYGYTF | TGCGCCAGCAGCTCGACATCCCTGGCATCCGGGACGGAATATGGCTACACCTTC
- | - | TRBJ1-1 | TRBV7-3 | CASSRTRDTEAFF | TGTGCCAGCAGCCGTACACGGGACACTGAAGCTTTCTTT
- | - | TRBJ2-7 | TRBV7-2 | CASSNGGSYEQYF | TGTGCCAGCAGTAACGGGGGCAGTTACGAGCAGTACTTC
once | - | TRBJ2-3 | TRBV25-1 | CASSDYFGSDTQYF | TGTGCCAGCAGTGACTACTTCGGCTCAGATACGCAGTATTTT
- | TRBD2 | TRBJ2-1 | TRBV9 | CASSVGPSGSYEQFF | TGTGCCAGCAGCGTAGGGCCTAGCGGGAGTTATGAGCAGTTCTTC
few | TRBD1 | TRBJ2-3 | TRBV9 | CASSGTGALGTQYF | TGTGCCAGCAGCGGGACAGGAGCGCTCGGTACGCAGTATTTT
- | - | TRBJ1-2 | TRBV2 | CAGGREYGYTF | TGTGCCGGAGGCAGGGAGTATGGCTACACCTTC
- | TRBD1 | TRBJ2-7 | TRBV5-1 | CASSPRAGQGADEQYF | TGCGCCAGCAGCCCCCGGGCGGGACAGGGGGCGGACGAGCAGTACTTC
- | TRBD1 | TRBJ2-4 | TRBV18 | CASSPLGQGAVGQYF | TGTGCCAGCTCACCATTGGGACAGGGGGCCGTCGGTCAGTACTTC
- | TRBD1 | TRBJ1-5 | TRBV28 | CASSLGDEGAAQPQHF | TGTGCCAGCAGTTTGGGGGATGAGGGGGCGGCTCAGCCCCAGCATTTT
- | TRBD1 | TRBJ1-2 | TRBV6-6 | CASSYSIQGGTYGYTF | TGTGCCAGCAGTTACTCGATCCAGGGGGGGACCTATGGCTACACCTTC
- | TRBD1 | TRBJ2-7 | TRBV7-3 | CASSLTAGGEQYF | TGTGCCAGCAGCTTAACGGCAGGGGGCGAGCAGTACTTC
- | TRBD2 | TRBJ2-2 | TRBV7-3 | CASSPLTSGNTGELFF | TGTGCCAGCAGCCCGTTGACTAGCGGAAACACCGGGGAGCTGTTTTTT
- | - | TRBJ2-5 | TRBV28 | CASSPSQETQYF | TGTGCCAGCAGTCCCAGCCAAGAGACCCAGTACTTC
- | - | TRBJ2-1 | TRBV6-1 | CASSRGASSYNEQFF | TGTGCCAGCAGTCGGGGAGCAAGCTCCTACAATGAGCAGTTCTTC
- | - | TRBJ1-1 | TRBV19 | CASSININTEAFF | TGTGCCAGTAGTATAAACATTAACACTGAAGCTTTCTTT
- | TRBD2 | TRBJ2-1 | TRBV15 | CATSRHKAGPPYNEQFF | TGTGCCACCAGCAGACATAAAGCGGGACCCCCCTACAATGAGCAGTTCTTC
- | - | TRBJ1-1 | TRBV7-2 | CASSLVVHSGTEAFF | TGTGCCAGCAGCTTAGTCGTCCACTCGGGCACTGAAGCTTTCTTT
once | - | TRBJ2-7 | TRBV2 | CASSATTYEQYF | TGTGCCAGCAGTGCCACCACCTACGAGCAGTACTTC
- | - | TRBJ2-3 | TRBV6-1 | CASSEARGTDTQYF | TGTGCCAGCAGTGAAGCACGCGGCACAGATACGCAGTATTTT
- | - | TRBJ2-5 | TRBV25-1 | CASRGTGLEQYF | TGTGCCAGCAGAGGAACAGGGCTAGAGCAGTACTTC
- | - | TRBJ2-7 | TRBV6-1 | CASAVEGRLYEQYF | TGTGCCAGCGCTGTGGAGGGCCGGCTCTACGAGCAGTACTTC
- | - | TRBJ2-1 | TRBV10-3 | CAISGVGGYNEQFF | TGTGCCATCAGTGGCGTGGGGGGCTACAATGAGCAGTTCTTC
- | TRBD2 | TRBJ2-5 | TRBV5-1 | CASSALPLAGQETQYF | TGCGCCAGCAGCGCACTACCTCTAGCGGGCCAAGAGACCCAGTACTTC
- | - | TRBJ2-1 | TRBV28 | CASSGRLGRRDNEQFF | TGTGCCAGCAGTGGTCGACTAGGCAGAAGAGACAATGAGCAGTTCTTC
- | TRBD2 | TRBJ2-1 | TRBV7-9 | CASSSGLAARSYNEQFF | TGTGCCAGCAGCTCAGGACTAGCAGCCCGCTCCTACAATGAGCAGTTCTTC
- | - | TRBJ2-6 | TRBV19 | CASSMGISGANVLTF | TGTGCCAGTAGTATGGGGATCTCTGGGGCCAACGTCCTGACTTTC
- | - | TRBJ2-5 | TRBV5-1 | CASSSGGLQETQYF | TGCGCCAGCAGCTCAGGAGGGCTCCAAGAGACCCAGTACTTC